This is a list of T cell receptor beta chains from one sample in a study of identical twins. TCRdb used MiXCR to reprocess the 5' RACE reads, holding one entry per CDR3 protein. The table shows 1.5 million to 2 million distinct CDR3 sequences, with around a third occurring only once. The specimen sequenced was cord blood. These receptors were taken from a newborn girl in good health. Each CDR3 is given with its conserved first and last residue. The D gene is left open where the match is weak. Rows give clone size only sometimes, using once, few, many, or a class for an expanded clone.

V gene	J gene	D gene	clone size	CDR3 DNA	CDR3 protein
TRBV24-1	TRBJ2-6	.	.	TGTGCCACCAGTGACTACGACCCATCTGGGGCCAACGTCCTGACTTTC	CATSDYDPSGANVLTF
TRBV12-1	TRBJ2-1	.	few	TGTGCCAGCAGCTCAGCGGGTGTCTCCTACAATGAGCAGTTCTTC	CASSSAGVSYNEQFF
TRBV5-1	TRBJ2-7	TRBD2	once	TGCGCCAGCAGCTTCCAGACTAGCGGGAGGGTCTACGAGCAGTACTTC	CASSFQTSGRVYEQYF
TRBV10-3	TRBJ1-5	.	.	TGTGCCATCAGGGGGGGACAAGGCCTCCAATATAGCAATCAGCCCCAGCATTTT	CAIRGGQGLQYSNQPQHF
TRBV7-9	TRBJ2-3	TRBD2	few	TGTGCCAGCAGCCCTCCTAGCGGGGGTAAGGAAGATACGCAGTATTTT	CASSPPSGGKEDTQYF
TRBV4-2	TRBJ2-3	TRBD2	few	TGTGCCAGCAGCCAGAGGATGGGACTAGCGGGATTTGGTACGCAGTATTTT	CASSQRMGLAGFGTQYF
TRBV4-1	TRBJ2-7	.	.	TGCGCCAGCAGCCTTCTCGCGGAGGTCGTCCTCTACGAGCAGTACTTC	CASSLLAEVVLYEQYF
TRBV10-2	TRBJ1-2	.	many	TGCGCCAGCAGTGTCGCGGGAGGACTCCCAAACTATGGCTACACCTTC	CASSVAGGLPNYGYTF
TRBV27	TRBJ2-5	.	.	TGTGCCAGCAGCCGCGGAGGGGGGCCCTACAATGAGCAGTACTTC	CASSRGGGPYNEQYF
TRBV30	TRBJ1-2	.	.	TGTGCCTGGAGCCCCAACTCCCCCACAGATAGGGGCTACACCTTC	CAWSPNSPTDRGYTF
TRBV7-2	TRBJ2-1	.	few	TGTGCCAGCAGCCTTGATCAGGAGACCCAGTTCTTC	CASSLDQETQFF
TRBV7-9	TRBJ1-2	.	.	TGTGCCAGCAGCTTAGTAGGCAAAAGAGGGCCCAGAGGCTATGGCTACACCTTC	CASSLVGKRGPRGYGYTF
TRBV20-1	TRBJ2-7	.	few	TGCAGTGCTAGAGAACCTTTTGCGAGGCGACTCGGGGACTACGAGCAGTACTTC	CSAREPFARRLGDYEQYF
TRBV27	TRBJ2-5	.	.	TGTGCCAGCAGTTTTGGCCCCTCGTGGGAGACCCAGTACTTC	CASSFGPSWETQYF
TRBV6-1	TRBJ1-2	.	few	TGTGCCAGCAGTACCCGACACTATGGCTACACCTTC	CASSTRHYGYTF
TRBV29-1	TRBJ1-2	.	.	TGCAGCGATCTCCAGGGGAACTATGGCTACACCTTC	CSDLQGNYGYTF
TRBV27	TRBJ1-2	.	.	TGTGCCAGCAGTTTGATCGGGGGGACCATCTATGGCTACACCTTC	CASSLIGGTIYGYTF
TRBV10-3	TRBJ2-1	.	.	TGTGCCATCAGTGAACGGGATAGCGGCTACAATGAGCAGTTCTTC	CAISERDSGYNEQFF
TRBV28	TRBJ2-7	.	few	TGTGCCAGCAGTTGGGGTCACTCCAAAAACTACGAGCAGTACTTC	CASSWGHSKNYEQYF
TRBV6-6	TRBJ1-6	.	few	TGTGCCAGCAGTTACTCGACCCTCCGGGGCTCACCCCTCCACTTT	CASSYSTLRGSPLHF
TRBV12-3/TRBV12-4	TRBJ2-1	.	.	TGTGCCAGCAGGCCCCTAGGCCCCTACAATGAGCAGTTCTTC	CASRPLGPYNEQFF
TRBV6-1	TRBJ2-1	TRBD1	.	TGTGCCAGCTCGCCCCGAGACAGGGCGGAAGGAAATGAGCAGTTCTTC	CASSPRDRAEGNEQFF
TRBV7-2	TRBJ2-7	.	few	TGTGCCAGCAGCCCCACGAGAGGGGCCTACGAGCAGTACTTC	CASSPTRGAYEQYF
TRBV4-2	TRBJ2-7	.	few	TGTGCCAGCAGCCAAGATCGTCGGGGCGGGGTGGCACTCGAGCAGTACTTC	CASSQDRRGGVALEQYF
TRBV9	TRBJ2-3	.	.	TGTGCCAGCAGCGTGCTTCTAGGGGTCACAGATACGCAGTATTTT	CASSVLLGVTDTQYF
TRBV6-2/TRBV6-3	TRBJ2-5	TRBD1	.	TGTGCCAGCAGAAGAAGGACAGGGGAGACCCAGTACTTC	CASRRRTGETQYF
TRBV2	TRBJ2-6	.	.	TGTGCCAGCAGGAACAGGGTCTCTGGGGCCAACGTCCTGACTTTC	CASRNRVSGANVLTF
TRBV2	TRBJ2-5	TRBD1	few	TGTGCCAGCAGACGTCAGACAGGGCAAGAGACCCAGTACTTC	CASRRQTGQETQYF
TRBV12-3/TRBV12-4	TRBJ2-7	TRBD2	many	TGTGCCAGCAGCCGGGACTACATGCTCTACGAGCAGTACTTC	CASSRDYMLYEQYF